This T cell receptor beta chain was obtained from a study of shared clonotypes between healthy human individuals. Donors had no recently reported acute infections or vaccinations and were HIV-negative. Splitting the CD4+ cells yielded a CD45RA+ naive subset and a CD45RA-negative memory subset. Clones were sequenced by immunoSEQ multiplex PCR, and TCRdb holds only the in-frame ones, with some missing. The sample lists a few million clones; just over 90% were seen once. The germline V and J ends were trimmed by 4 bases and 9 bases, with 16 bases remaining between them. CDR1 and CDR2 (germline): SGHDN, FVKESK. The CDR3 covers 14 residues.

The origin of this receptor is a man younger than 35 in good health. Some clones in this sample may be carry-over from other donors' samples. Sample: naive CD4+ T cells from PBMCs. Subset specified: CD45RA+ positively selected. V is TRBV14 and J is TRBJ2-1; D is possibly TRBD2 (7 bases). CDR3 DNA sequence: TGTGCCAGCAGCCGAGTCGGGGGGCAGGTTGAGCAGTTCTTC. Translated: CASSRVGGQVEQFF.